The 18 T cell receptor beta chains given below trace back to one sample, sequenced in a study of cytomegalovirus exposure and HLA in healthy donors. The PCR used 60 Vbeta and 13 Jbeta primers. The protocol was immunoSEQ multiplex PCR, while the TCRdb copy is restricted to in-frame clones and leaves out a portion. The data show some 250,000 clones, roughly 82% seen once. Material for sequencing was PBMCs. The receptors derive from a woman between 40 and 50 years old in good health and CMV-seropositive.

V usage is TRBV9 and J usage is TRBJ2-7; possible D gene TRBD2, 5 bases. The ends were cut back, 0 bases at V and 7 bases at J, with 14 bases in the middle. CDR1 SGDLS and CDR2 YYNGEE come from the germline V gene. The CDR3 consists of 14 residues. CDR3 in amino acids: CASSVGGSNVEQYF. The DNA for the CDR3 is TGTGCCAGCAGCGTAGGTGGGAGTAATGTGGAGCAGTACTTC.

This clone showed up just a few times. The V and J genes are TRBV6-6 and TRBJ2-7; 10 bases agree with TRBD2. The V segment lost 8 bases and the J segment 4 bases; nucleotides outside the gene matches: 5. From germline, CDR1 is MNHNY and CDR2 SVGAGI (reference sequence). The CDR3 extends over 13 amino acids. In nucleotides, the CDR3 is TGTGCCAGCGCCCGGACTAGCGGTTACGAGCAGTACTTC. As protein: CASARTSGYEQYF.

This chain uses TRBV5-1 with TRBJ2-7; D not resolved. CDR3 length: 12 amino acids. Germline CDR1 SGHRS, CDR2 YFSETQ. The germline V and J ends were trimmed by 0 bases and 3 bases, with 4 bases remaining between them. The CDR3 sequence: CASSLVNYEQYF. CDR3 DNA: TGCGCCAGCAGCTTGGTCAACTACGAGCAGTACTTC.

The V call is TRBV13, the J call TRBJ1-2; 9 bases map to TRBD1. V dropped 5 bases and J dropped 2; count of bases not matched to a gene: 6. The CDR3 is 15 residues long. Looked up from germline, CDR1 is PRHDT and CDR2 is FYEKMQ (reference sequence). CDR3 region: CASSRGTGRNYGYTF. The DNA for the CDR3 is TGTGCCAGCAGCCGCGGGACAGGGAGGAACTATGGCTACACCTTC.

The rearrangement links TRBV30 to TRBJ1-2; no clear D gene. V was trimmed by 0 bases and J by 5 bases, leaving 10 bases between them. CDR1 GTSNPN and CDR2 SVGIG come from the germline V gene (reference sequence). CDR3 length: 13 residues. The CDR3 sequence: CAWSVRGWYGYTF. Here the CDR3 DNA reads TGTGCCTGGAGTGTACGAGGGTGGTATGGCTACACCTTC.

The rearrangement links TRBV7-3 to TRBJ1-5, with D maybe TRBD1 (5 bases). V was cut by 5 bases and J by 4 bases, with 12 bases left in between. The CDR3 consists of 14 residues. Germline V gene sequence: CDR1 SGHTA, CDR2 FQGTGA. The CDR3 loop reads CASSPPGRNQPQHF. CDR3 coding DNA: TGTGCCAGCAGCCCTCCAGGGAGGAATCAGCCCCAGCATTTT.

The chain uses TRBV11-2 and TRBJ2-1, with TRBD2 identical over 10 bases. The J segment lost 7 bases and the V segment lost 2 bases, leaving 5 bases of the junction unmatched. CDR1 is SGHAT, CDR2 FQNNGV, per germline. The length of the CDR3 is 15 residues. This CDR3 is CASSLNSGGWNEQFF. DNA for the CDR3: TGTGCCAGCAGCTTAAATAGCGGGGGGTGGAATGAGCAGTTCTTC.

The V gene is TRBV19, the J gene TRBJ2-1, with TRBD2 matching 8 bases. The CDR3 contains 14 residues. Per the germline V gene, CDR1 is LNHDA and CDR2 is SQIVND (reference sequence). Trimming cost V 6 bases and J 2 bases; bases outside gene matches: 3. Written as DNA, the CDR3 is TGTGCCAGTAGCTATAGCGGGGCCTACAATGAGCAGTTCTTC. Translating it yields CASSYSGAYNEQFF.

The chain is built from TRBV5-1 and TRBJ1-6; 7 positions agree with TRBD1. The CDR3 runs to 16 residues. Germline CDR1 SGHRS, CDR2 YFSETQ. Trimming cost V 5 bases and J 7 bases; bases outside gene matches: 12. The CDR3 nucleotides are TGCGCCAGCAGACCACAGAGACAGGGCTACAATTCACCCCTCCACTTT. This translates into CASRPQRQGYNSPLHF.

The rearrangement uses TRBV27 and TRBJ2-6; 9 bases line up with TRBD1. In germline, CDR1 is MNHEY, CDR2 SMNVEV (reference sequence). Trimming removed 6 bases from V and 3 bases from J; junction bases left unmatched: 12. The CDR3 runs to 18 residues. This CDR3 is CASRVGQGSSIGANVLTF. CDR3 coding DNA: TGTGCCAGCAGAGTGGGACAGGGAAGTTCCATTGGGGCCAACGTCCTGACTTTC.

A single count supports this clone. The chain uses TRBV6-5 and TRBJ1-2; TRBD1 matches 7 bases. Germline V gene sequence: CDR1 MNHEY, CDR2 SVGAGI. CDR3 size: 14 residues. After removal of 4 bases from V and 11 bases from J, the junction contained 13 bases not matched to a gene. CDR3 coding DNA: TGTGCCAGCAGTTCGCCCGCTCGACAGGGAGGATACACCTTC. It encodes CASSSPARQGGYTF.

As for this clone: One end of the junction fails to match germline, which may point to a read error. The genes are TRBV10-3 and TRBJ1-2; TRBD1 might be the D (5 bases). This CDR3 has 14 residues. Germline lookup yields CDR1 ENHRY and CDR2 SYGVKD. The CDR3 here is CAISESGGVTPSPF. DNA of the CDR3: TGTGCCATCAGTGAGTCGGGGGGGGTTACCCCCTCGCCCTTC.

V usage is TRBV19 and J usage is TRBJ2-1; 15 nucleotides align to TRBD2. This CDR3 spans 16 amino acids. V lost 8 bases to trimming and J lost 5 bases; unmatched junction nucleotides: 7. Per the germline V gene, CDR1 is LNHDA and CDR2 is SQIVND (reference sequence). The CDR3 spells CASGGLAGGPDNEQFF. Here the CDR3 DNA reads TGTGCCAGTGGAGGACTAGCGGGAGGGCCAGACAATGAGCAGTTCTTC.

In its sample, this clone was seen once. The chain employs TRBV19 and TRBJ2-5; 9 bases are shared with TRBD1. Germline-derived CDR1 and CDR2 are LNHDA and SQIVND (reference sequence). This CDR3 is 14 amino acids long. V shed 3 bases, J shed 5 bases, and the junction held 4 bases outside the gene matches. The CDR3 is CASSIGTGWETQYF. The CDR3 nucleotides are TGTGCCAGTAGTATCGGGACAGGGTGGGAGACCCAGTACTTC.

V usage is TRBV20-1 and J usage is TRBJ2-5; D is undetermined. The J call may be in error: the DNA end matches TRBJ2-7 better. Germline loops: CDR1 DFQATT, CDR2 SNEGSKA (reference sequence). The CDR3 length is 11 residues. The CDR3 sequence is CSASGGGEQYF. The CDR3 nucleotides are TGCAGTGCTAGCGGCGGTGGCGAGCAGTACTTC.

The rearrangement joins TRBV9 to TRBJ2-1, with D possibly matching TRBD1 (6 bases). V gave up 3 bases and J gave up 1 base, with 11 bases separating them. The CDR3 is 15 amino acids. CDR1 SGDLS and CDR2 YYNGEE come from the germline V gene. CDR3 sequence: CASSELGASYNEQFF. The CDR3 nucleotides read TGTGCCAGCAGCGAGTTGGGGGCGTCCTACAATGAGCAGTTCTTC. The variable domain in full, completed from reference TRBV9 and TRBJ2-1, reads DSGVTQTPKHLITATGQRVTLRCSPRSGDLSVYWYQQSLDQGLQFLIQYYNGEERAKGNILERFSAQQFPDLHSELNLSSLELGDSALYFCASSELGASYNEQFFGPGTRLTVL.

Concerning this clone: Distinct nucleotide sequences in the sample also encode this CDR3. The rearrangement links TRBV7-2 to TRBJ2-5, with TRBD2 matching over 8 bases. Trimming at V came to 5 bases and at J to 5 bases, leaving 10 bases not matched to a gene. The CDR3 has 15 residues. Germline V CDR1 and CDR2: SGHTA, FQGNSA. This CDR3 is CASSPRGAGEETQYF. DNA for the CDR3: TGTGCCAGCAGCCCGCGAGGAGCGGGAGAGGAGACCCAGTACTTC.

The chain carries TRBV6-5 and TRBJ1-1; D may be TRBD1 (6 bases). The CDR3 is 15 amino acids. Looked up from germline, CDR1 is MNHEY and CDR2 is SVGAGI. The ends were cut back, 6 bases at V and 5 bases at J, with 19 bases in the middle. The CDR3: CASRPPTGIGTEAFF. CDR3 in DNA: TGTGCCAGCAGGCCCCCGACAGGAATTGGTACTGAAGCTTTCTTT.